The next 8 T cell receptor beta chains were all read from a single sample in a study of blood T cell repertoires in COVID-19. The data were produced by immunoSEQ multiplex PCR, yet TCRdb's version contains in-frame clones alone and is incomplete. The sample includes over 85,000 clones, 75% to 95% of them seen just once. Sequencing used peripheral blood. The receptors stem from a man between 18 and 29 years old with acute or convalescent COVID-19.

This chain connects TRBV24-1 to TRBJ1-6, with a tentative D call TRBD1 (6 bases). V dropped 1 base and J dropped 7 bases, with 13 bases sitting between them. CDR1 is KGHDR, CDR2 SFDVKD, per germline. The CDR3 consists of 16 residues. The DNA for the CDR3 is TGTGCCACCAGTGATTTAGGGGGGGAGCACAATTCACCCCTCCACTTT. It encodes CATSDLGGEHNSPLHF.

This sequence joins TRBV2 and TRBJ1-2, with 10 bases identical to TRBD1. Germline lookup yields CDR1 SNHLY and CDR2 FYNNEI. CDR3 length: 12 residues. V lost 6 bases to trimming and J lost 8 bases; unmatched junction nucleotides: 3. CDR3 nucleotide sequence: TGTGCCAGCAGCTGGGACAGGGGAGGCTACACCTTC. The encoded protein is CASSWDRGGYTF.

The chain uses TRBV25-1 and TRBJ2-7, with TRBD1 identical over 9 bases. The CDR3 has 17 residues. The V segment lost 1 base and the J segment 5 bases; nucleotides outside the gene matches: 12. Germline V gives CDR1 MGHDK, CDR2 SYGVNS. The CDR3 DNA reads TGTGCCAGCAGTGAATTAGTGGGGACAGGGCTTTCTGACGAGCAGTACTTC. Translation: CASSELVGTGLSDEQYF.

This sequence joins TRBV5-1 and TRBJ2-7; 9 nucleotides match TRBD1. Losses at the gene ends were 2 bases for V and 1 base for J; bases not matched to a gene: 1. The CDR3 consists of 14 residues. Germline V gene data show CDR1 as SGHRS and CDR2 as YFSETQ. CDR3 in DNA: TGCGCCAGCAGCTTCGGGACAGGGTCCTACGAGCAGTACTTC. This sequence encodes CASSFGTGSYEQYF.

About this clone: At one boundary the junction diverges from the germline segment, which might be a read error. This chain uses TRBV19 with TRBJ1-5, with TRBD1 matching over 10 bases. Germline lookup yields CDR1 LNHDA and CDR2 SQIVND (reference sequence). The CDR3 loop spans 15 amino acids. The CDR3 reads CASSPETGGKQPQHF. DNA for the CDR3: TGTGCCAGTAGCCCTGAGACAGGGGGCAAGCAGCCCCAGCATTTT.

This chain joins TRBV18 and TRBJ1-2, with D possibly matching TRBD1 (6 bases). The V gene's germline CDR1 is KGHSH and CDR2 LQKENI. V was cut by 5 bases and J by 5 bases, with 21 bases left in between. CDR3 length: 16 residues. The CDR3 DNA reads as TGTGCCAGCTCAGACCTCCAAGGACAGAGTGGGTATGGCTACACCTTC. It yields the protein CASSDLQGQSGYGYTF.

The chain is built from TRBV6-5 and TRBJ2-7; TRBD2 agrees at 8 bases. The V gene end was trimmed by 4 bases and the J gene end by 1 base; junction bases not matched to a gene: 6. This CDR3 region has 15 residues. Germline CDR1 MNHEY, CDR2 SVGAGI. CDR3 region: CASSLSGTRSYEQYF. The CDR3 region has the DNA TGTGCCAGCAGTTTATCCGGGACTAGGTCCTACGAGCAGTACTTC.

CDR3 residues: CASRESMGTSGKFF. CDR3 DNA: TGTGCCAGCAGAGAAAGCATGGGAACCTCGGGAAAGTTCTTC. This rearrangement joins TRBV25-1 to TRBJ2-1; possibly TRBD2 for D (5 bases). The CDR3 totals 14 residues. Trimming took off 6 bases at V and 14 bases at J, with 23 bases between the two ends. From germline, CDR1 is MGHDK and CDR2 SYGVNS.